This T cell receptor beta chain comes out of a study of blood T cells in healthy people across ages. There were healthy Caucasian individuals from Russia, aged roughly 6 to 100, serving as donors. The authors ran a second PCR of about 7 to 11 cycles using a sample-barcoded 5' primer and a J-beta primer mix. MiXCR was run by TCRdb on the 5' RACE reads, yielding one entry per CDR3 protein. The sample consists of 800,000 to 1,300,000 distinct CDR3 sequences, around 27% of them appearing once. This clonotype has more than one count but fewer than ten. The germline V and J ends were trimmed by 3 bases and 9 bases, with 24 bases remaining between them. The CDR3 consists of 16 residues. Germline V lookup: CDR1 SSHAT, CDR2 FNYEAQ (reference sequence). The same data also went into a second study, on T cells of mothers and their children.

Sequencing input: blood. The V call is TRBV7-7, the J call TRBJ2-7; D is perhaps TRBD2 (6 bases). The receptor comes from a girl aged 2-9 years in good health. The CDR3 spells CASSFAPGLNCSGQYF. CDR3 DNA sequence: TGTGCCAGCAGCTTTGCACCGGGACTCAACTGTTCAGGGCAGTACTTC.